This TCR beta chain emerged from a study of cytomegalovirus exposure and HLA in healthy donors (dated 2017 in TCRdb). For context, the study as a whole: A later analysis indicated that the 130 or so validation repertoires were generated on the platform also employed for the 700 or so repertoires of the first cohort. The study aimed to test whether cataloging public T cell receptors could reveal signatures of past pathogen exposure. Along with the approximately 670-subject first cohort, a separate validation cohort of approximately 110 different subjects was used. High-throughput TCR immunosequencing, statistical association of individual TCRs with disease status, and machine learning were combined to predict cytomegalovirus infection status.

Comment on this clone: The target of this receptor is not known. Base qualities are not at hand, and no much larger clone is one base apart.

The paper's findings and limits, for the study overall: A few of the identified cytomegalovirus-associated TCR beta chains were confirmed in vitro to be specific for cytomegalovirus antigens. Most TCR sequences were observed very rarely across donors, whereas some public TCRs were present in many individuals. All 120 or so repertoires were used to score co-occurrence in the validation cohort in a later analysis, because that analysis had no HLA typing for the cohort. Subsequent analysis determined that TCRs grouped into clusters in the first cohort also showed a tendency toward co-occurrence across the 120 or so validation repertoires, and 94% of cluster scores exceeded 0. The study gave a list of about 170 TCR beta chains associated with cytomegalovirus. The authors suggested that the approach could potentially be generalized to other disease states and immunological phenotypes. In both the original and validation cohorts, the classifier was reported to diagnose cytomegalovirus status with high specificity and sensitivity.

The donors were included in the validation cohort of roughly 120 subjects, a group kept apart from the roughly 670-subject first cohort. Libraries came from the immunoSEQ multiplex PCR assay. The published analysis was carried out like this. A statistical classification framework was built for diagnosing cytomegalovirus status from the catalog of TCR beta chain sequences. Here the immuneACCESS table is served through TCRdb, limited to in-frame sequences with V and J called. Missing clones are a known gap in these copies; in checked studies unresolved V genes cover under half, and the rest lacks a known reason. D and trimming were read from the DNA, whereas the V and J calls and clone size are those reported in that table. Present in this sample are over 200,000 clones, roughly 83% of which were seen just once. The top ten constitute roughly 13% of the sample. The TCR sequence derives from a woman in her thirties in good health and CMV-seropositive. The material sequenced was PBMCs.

The CDR3 protein: CASSLGAAEQYF. The nucleotides read TGTGCCAGCAGCTTAGGGGCAGCCGAGCAGTACTTC. Rearrangement joined TRBV13 to TRBJ2-7, with no confident D gene call. Based on the germline V gene (reference sequence), the CDR1 and CDR2 sequences are PRHDT and FYEKMQ. The V and J ends are trimmed by 0 bases and 6 bases, leaving 6 bases between them. Counted from cysteine to phenylalanine, this CDR3 has 12 amino acids. Of the read, only the CDR3 DNA is kept; its 36 bases are in frame from base 1.